The 3 T cell receptor beta chains reported below all come from one sample, sequenced in a study of cytomegalovirus exposure and HLA in healthy donors. It was with 60 Vbeta and 13 Jbeta primers that the PCR ran. Clones were read by immunoSEQ multiplex PCR, and TCRdb kept only the in-frame ones, dropping some. The sample includes approximately 160,000 clones, approximately 80% seen only once; the top ten take approximately 2.4%. Sequencing was done on a sample of PBMCs. The source of these receptors is a middle-aged woman in good health and CMV-seropositive.

This clone was observed once. V is TRBV5-4 and J is TRBJ2-1; 8 nucleotides agree with TRBD2. The CDR3 totals 15 residues. CDR1 SGHNT and CDR2 YYREEE come from the germline V gene (reference sequence). The junction had 2 bases not matched to a gene; V was cut back by 3 bases and J by 0 bases. The CDR3 sequence: CASSWTSSSYNEQFF. The DNA of the CDR3 is TGTGCCAGCAGCTGGACTAGCAGCTCCTACAATGAGCAGTTCTTC.

The rearrangement links TRBV6-5 to TRBJ1-3; a possible D gene is TRBD1 (5 bases). The CDR3 loop spans 15 amino acids. The V end lost 0 bases, the J end lost 7 bases, and 13 bases lay between the germline ends. Germline V gene sequence: CDR1 MNHEY, CDR2 SVGAGI. The CDR3 reads CASSYSIPGRNTIYF. The DNA of the CDR3 is TGTGCCAGCAGTTACTCGATACCAGGGAGGAACACCATATATTTT.

The chain uses TRBV14 and TRBJ1-1, with D hard to call. Germline V gives CDR1 SGHDN, CDR2 FVKESK. Trimming pared 3 bases from V and 4 bases from J, leaving 12 bases between. CDR3 length: 14 amino acids. The DNA of the CDR3 is TGTGCCAGCAGCCAGTTTATCGGGTCCACTGAAGCTTTCTTT. The encoded protein is CASSQFIGSTEAFF.